Given below is one T cell receptor beta chain in context. Source study methods: Amplified reference gene primers provided the basis for estimating nucleated cell counts. Measured with immunoSEQ multiplex PCR; TCRdb has only the in-frame clones, and not every one. V and J calls and clone size come straight from that table; D and trimming were deduced from the DNA. Here the sample spans hundreds of thousands of clones, approximately 92% being singletons. This entry is derived from a study of blood T cell repertoires in COVID-19. Study-wide context: PBMCs, B-cell-depleted T cells, or T cells provided the cDNA or gDNA that made up the material.

Trimming left V 5 bases short and J 5 bases short, with 9 bases between. Germline V gene lookup returns CDR1 KGHSH and CDR2 LQKENI. The CDR3 sequence is 12 residues long. The sequence came from a woman between 18 and 29 years old who had recovered from COVID-19. V gene TRBV18 combines with J gene TRBJ1-1; D unclear. The sample was PBMCs or T cells enriched from blood (not recorded which). The CDR3 coding sequence is TGTGCCAGCTCATCAATAGAGACTGAAGCTTTCTTT. This gives the protein CASSSIETEAFF.